The 2 T cell receptor beta chains below all came from one sample that was sequenced in a study of beta chain features in type 1 diabetes. General study points: Researchers report that Type 1 diabetes patients had moderately but significantly shorter TCRB CDR3s across all four CD4+ subsets.

Of the isolated RNA, all was reverse transcribed, and so the sequenced material was expressed TCRB transcripts. Assay: immunoSEQ multiplex PCR; the TCRdb copy retains only in-frame clones and omits some. This table holds 130,000 to 150,000 clones, more than 10% found once. These receptors' targets are unknown. Sequencing was done on a sample of central memory CD4+ T cells from blood. These TCRs come from a man between 18 and 35 years old with type 1 diabetes.

Points on this clone: Other DNA sequences of this sample code for an identical CDR3. This rearrangement joins TRBV5-1 to TRBJ2-5; 7 bases are a match to TRBD2. The CDR3 extends over 12 amino acids. The germline V gene encodes CDR1 SGHRS and CDR2 YFSETQ. V lost 7 bases, J lost 4 bases, and 4 bases stayed unmatched. CDR3 sequence (DNA): TGCGCCAGCCGCGGGGGTGGAGAGACCCAGTACTTC. As protein: CASRGGGETQYF.

The V gene is TRBV18, the J gene TRBJ1-2; tentatively, D is TRBD1 (6 bases). Germline V CDR1 and CDR2: KGHSH, LQKENI. This CDR3 is 17 amino acids long. V gave up 3 bases and J gave up 0 bases, with 17 bases separating them. The CDR3 here is CASSPGQGLLANYGYTF. For the CDR3, the DNA is TGTGCCAGCTCACCGGGACAAGGTCTCTTAGCTAACTATGGCTACACCTTC.